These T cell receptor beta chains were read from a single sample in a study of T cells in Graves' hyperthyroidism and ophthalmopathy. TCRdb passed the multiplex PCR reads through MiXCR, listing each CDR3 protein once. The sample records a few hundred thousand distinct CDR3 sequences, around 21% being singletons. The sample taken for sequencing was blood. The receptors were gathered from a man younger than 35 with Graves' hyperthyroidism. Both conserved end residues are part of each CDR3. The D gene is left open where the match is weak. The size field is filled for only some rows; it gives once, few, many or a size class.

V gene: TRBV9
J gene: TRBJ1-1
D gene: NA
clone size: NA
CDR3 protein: CASSPSLQPFPEAFF
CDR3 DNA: TGTGCCAGCAGCCCCAGTCTGCAGCCCTTCCCTGAAGCTTTCTTT

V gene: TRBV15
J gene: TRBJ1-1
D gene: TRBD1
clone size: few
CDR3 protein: CATSMRTGGKYMTEAFF
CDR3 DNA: TGTGCCACCAGCATGAGGACAGGGGGGAAGTATATGACTGAAGCTTTCTTT

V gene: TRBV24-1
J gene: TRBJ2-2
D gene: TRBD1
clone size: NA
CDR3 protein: CATRETGITGELFF
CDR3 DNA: TGTGCCACCAGGGAGACAGGGATCACCGGGGAGCTGTTTTTT

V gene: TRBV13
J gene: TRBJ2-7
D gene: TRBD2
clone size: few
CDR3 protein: CASSTRNLAGGARPYEQYF
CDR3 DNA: TGTGCCAGCAGCACCCGCAATCTAGCGGGGGGGGCCCGGCCCTACGAGCAGTACTTC

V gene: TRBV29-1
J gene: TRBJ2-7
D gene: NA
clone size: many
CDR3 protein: CSVYGGHYEQYF
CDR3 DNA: TGCAGCGTTTACGGGGGACACTACGAGCAGTACTTC

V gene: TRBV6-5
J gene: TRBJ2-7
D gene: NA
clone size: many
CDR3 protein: CASSYWRGSYEQYF
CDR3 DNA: TGTGCCAGCAGTTACTGGAGGGGAAGCTACGAGCAGTACTTC

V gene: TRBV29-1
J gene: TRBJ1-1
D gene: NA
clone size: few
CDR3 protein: CSVLTPGPKHTEAFF
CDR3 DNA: TGCAGCGTACTAACACCGGGACCCAAGCACACTGAAGCTTTCTTT

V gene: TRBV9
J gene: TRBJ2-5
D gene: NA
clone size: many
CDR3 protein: CASSATGYQETQYF
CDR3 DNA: TGTGCCAGCAGCGCCACAGGGTACCAAGAGACCCAGTACTTC

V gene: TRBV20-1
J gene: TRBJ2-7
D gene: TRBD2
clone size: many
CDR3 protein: CSASGLAGVSYEQYF
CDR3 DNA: TGCAGTGCTAGTGGGCTAGCGGGGGTCTCCTACGAGCAGTACTTC

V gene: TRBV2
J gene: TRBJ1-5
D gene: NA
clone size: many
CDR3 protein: CASSDGVSFNQPQHF
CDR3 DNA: TGTGCCAGCAGTGATGGGGTCTCCTTCAATCAGCCCCAGCATTTT